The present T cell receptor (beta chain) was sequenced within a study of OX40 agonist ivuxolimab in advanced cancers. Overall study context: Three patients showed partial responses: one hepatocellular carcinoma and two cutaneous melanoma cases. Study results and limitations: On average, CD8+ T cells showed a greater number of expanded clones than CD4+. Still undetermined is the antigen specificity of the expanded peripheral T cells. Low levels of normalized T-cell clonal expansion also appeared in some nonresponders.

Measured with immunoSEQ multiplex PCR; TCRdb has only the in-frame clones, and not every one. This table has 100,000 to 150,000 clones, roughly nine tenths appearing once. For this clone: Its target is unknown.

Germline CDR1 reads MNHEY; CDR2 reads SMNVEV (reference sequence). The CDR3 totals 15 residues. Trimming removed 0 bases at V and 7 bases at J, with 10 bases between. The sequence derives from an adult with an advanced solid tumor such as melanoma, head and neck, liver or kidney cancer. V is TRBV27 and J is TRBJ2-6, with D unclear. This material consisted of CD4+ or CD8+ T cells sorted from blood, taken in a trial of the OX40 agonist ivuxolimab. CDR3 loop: CASSLSYPEANVLTF. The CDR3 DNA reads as TGTGCCAGCAGTTTATCCTACCCTGAAGCCAACGTCCTGACTTTC.